The following is a T cell receptor (beta chain) sequence with its context. The antigen it recognizes is unknown. No much larger clonotype is one base removed from it; base qualities were not supplied. These data are taken from a study of blood T cell repertoires in COVID-19 (TCRdb year 2020). About the study as a whole: Collaborator samples came from the United States, Italy and Spain and covered acute and convalescent phases of COVID-19. The material from the prospective study consisted of cDNA or gDNA derived from T cells, B-cell-depleted T cells, or PBMCs. Subjects who had been exposed to COVID-19, were actively infected with it, or had recovered from it provided the deeply sampled blood TCRbeta repertoires that made up the dataset. The repertoires were released in a freely available public database meant as a resource for research on the immune response to SARS-CoV-2. The samples were drawn from two sources: the first 160 participants of the ongoing ImmuneRACE study, and some 1,300 subjects contributed by 6 global collaborators. Sample metadata almost always included a de-identified subject ID, COVID-19 status, age in years and sex. Where available, HLA class I and class II types were obtained from metadata supplied by the sample provider rather than from assay-based typing. Results the study describes overall, beyond this receptor: Clinical and demographic metadata were provided uncurated, with the amount varying by source and participant.

The V and J ends are trimmed by 2 bases and 5 bases, leaving 11 bases between them. For CDR1 and CDR2, the germline V gene lists SGHRS and YFSETQ. From the cysteine up to the phenylalanine, the CDR3 has a length of 13 residues. Just the 39-base CDR3 DNA is kept, in frame starting at base 1. At one collaborating source in Seattle, patients were enrolled during active infection and were followed longitudinally through the course of disease. The collaborating institutions used their own protocols to collect whole blood in K2EDTA tubes. For TCRbeta analysis, collaborators shipped samples in one of three forms: frozen whole blood, isolated PBMCs, or DNA extracted from either of those sample types. The immunoSEQ Assay, a bias-controlled multiplex PCR, was used to amplify TCRbeta CDR3 regions from genomic DNA. In the authors' own workflow: The number of nucleated cells in each sample was estimated from the amplification of reference gene primers within the assay. To quantify the absolute abundance of each unique TCRbeta CDR3 rearrangement, sequence reads were collapsed and filtered. Productive Simpson clonality was computed per sample as the square root of Simpson's diversity index over productive rearrangements. Entries here come from immuneACCESS through TCRdb and include only in-frame sequences with V and J called. Some clones fail to appear in such tables; in the studies checked, an unresolved V gene covers under half of the shortfall, and the cause of the remainder is unknown. That table gives V, J and clone size, and the DNA gave D and trimming. Within this sample are approximately 24,000 clones, with around 90% of them counted one time only. The ten largest clones represent 27% of the sample.

The sequence was obtained from a man aged 65 to 79 with COVID-19, enrolled during active disease. The chain is assembled from TRBV5-1 and TRBJ2-7, with TRBD2 as a weak D call on 5 bases. The source material was peripheral blood. The CDR3 region: CASSFAPEDEQYF. The nucleotide sequence reads as follows: TGCGCCAGCAGCTTCGCCCCGGAGGACGAGCAGTACTTC.